Given below is one T cell receptor beta chain in context. This sample was included in a study of blood T cell repertoires in COVID-19. Study context: Some COVID-19 samples were acute and others convalescent; all came from the United States, Italy and Spain. Sources were T cells, B-cell-depleted T cells, or PBMCs; the material itself was cDNA or gDNA.

Repertoires were generated with immunoSEQ multiplex PCR, while TCRdb's copy carries only in-frame clones and drops some. The sample has roughly 99,000 clones; around 88% are singletons. Germline lookup yields CDR1 MNHEY and CDR2 SVGEGT. V was pared by 1 base and J by 10 bases, with 7 bases of the junction left unmatched. The CDR3 totals 15 residues. The gene calls are TRBV6-2 or TRBV6-3 and TRBJ1-6; 7 nucleotides agree with TRBD1. This TCR was recovered from a man aged 50 to 59 with COVID-19, enrolled during active disease. Sequences were obtained from peripheral blood. The CDR3 spells CASSYFDRVRSPLHF. DNA for the CDR3: TGTGCCAGCAGTTACTTCGACAGGGTTAGGTCACCCCTCCACTTT.